These T cell receptor beta chains were read from a single sample in a study of blood T cell repertoires in COVID-19. The protocol was immunoSEQ multiplex PCR, while the TCRdb copy is restricted to in-frame clones and leaves out a portion. The top ten hold more than 7% of the sample, which has roughly 170,000 clones, about four fifths seen once. What was sequenced was peripheral blood. Source of these receptors: a woman between 55 and 75 years old with COVID-19, enrolled during active disease. Both conserved end residues are part of each CDR3. Each record gives: V gene, J gene, clone size, D gene, CDR3 protein, CDR3 DNA. A D gene is named only where the DNA matches it firmly. Clone size is stated in some rows and not others, as once, few, many or a class when expanded.

TRBV7-9	TRBJ2-1	NA	TRBD2	CASSSLLASGSSGNEQFF	TGTGCCAGCAGCTCACTACTGGCTAGCGGGAGCTCGGGCAATGAGCAGTTCTTC
TRBV4-2	TRBJ1-2	NA	NA	CASSLSNYGYTF	TGTGCCAGCAGCCTCAGTAACTATGGCTACACCTTC
TRBV7-3	TRBJ2-5	once	NA	CASSLGAGETQYF	TGTGCCAGCAGCTTAGGCGCCGGGGAGACCCAGTACTTC
TRBV5-6	TRBJ2-7	NA	NA	CASSLGGGESSYEQYF	TGTGCCAGCAGCTTGGGAGGAGGGGAGAGCTCCTACGAGCAGTACTTC
TRBV9	TRBJ2-5	NA	TRBD2	CASSVGASGTQETQYF	TGTGCCAGCAGCGTAGGGGCTAGCGGGACCCAAGAGACCCAGTACTTC
TRBV6-5	TRBJ2-5	NA	NA	CASTRSPERGQYF	TGTGCCAGCACCCGGAGCCCGGAAAGGGGCCAGTACTTC
TRBV19	TRBJ2-2	NA	TRBD1	CASSDRGYRNTGELFF	TGTGCCAGTAGTGACAGGGGATATAGGAACACCGGGGAGCTGTTTTTT
TRBV25-1	TRBJ2-7	NA	TRBD1	CASSETPRDRGFYEQYF	TGTGCCAGCAGTGAAACCCCCCGGGACAGGGGTTTCTACGAGCAGTACTTC
TRBV23-1	TRBJ1-1	NA	TRBD1	CASTIQTPRRQGYHAGEAFF	TGCGCCAGCACCATCCAGACTCCAAGGCGACAGGGATATCATGCGGGGGAAGCTTTCTTT
TRBV7-9	TRBJ2-1	NA	TRBD2	CASSRGSGGANEQFF	TGTGCCAGCAGCCGGGGGAGCGGGGGGGCAAATGAGCAGTTCTTC
TRBV7-6	TRBJ2-2	NA	TRBD1	CASSYQTGGTITGELFF	TGTGCCAGCAGCTATCAAACAGGGGGCACCATCACCGGGGAGCTGTTTTTT
TRBV3-1/TRBV3-2	TRBJ2-1	NA	TRBD1	CASSPNSRDRGKDEQFF	TGTGCCAGCAGTCCTAACTCCCGGGACAGGGGAAAGGATGAGCAGTTCTTC
TRBV10-3	TRBJ2-3	NA	TRBD2	CAISKVTAGGTDTQYF	TGTGCCATCAGTAAGGTGACGGCGGGGGGCACAGATACGCAGTATTTT
TRBV6-5	TRBJ2-1	NA	TRBD2	CASSWLSGGDYNEQFF	TGTGCCAGCAGTTGGCTTAGCGGGGGGGATTACAATGAGCAGTTCTTC
TRBV6-6	TRBJ2-5	NA	TRBD1	CASSSITDRVRQTQYF	TGTGCCAGCAGTTCCATAACGGACAGGGTTAGGCAGACCCAGTACTTC
TRBV19	TRBJ1-2	NA	TRBD1	CASTVPGTGGAGKNGYTF	TGTGCCAGTACCGTCCCCGGGACAGGGGGCGCAGGGAAAAATGGCTACACCTTC
TRBV4-1	TRBJ2-1	NA	TRBD2	CASSQEAGGEQFF	TGCGCCAGCAGCCAAGAAGCGGGAGGTGAGCAGTTCTTC
TRBV11-1	TRBJ1-1	NA	TRBD1	CASSPTGLEAFF	TGTGCCAGCAGCCCGACAGGGCTAGAAGCTTTCTTT
TRBV3-1/TRBV3-2	TRBJ1-2	NA	NA	CASNPSDANYGYTF	TGTGCCAGCAACCCTTCCGATGCGAACTATGGCTACACCTTC
TRBV5-1	TRBJ2-2	NA	TRBD1	CASSLEGGGIGELFF	TGCGCCAGCAGCTTGGAAGGGGGCGGCATCGGGGAGCTGTTTTTT
TRBV6-5	TRBJ1-1	once	NA	CASSYSEGMAEAFF	TGTGCCAGCAGTTACTCGGAGGGAATGGCTGAAGCTTTCTTT
TRBV7-9	TRBJ1-2	NA	NA	CASSLSSGNTSYGYTF	TGTGCCAGCAGCTTATCATCAGGTAACACCAGCTATGGCTACACCTTC
TRBV11-1	TRBJ2-3	NA	NA	CASSPRLYTDTQYF	TGTGCCAGCAGCCCGCGTCTCTACACAGATACGCAGTATTTT
TRBV1	TRBJ2-3	NA	NA	CTSSQDKASGFYTDTQYF	TGCACCAGCAGCCAAGATAAGGCTAGCGGGTTTTACACAGATACGCAGTATTTT
TRBV4-2	TRBJ2-5	NA	NA	CASSPGRIADKTQYF	TGTGCCAGCAGCCCAGGGCGAATAGCAGACAAGACCCAGTACTTC
TRBV7-8	TRBJ2-5	NA	TRBD2	CASSLQAGLETQYF	TGTGCCAGCAGCTTACAAGCGGGACTAGAGACCCAGTACTTC
TRBV5-5	TRBJ1-2	NA	TRBD1	CASSSTGGNYGYTF	TGTGCCAGCAGCTCAACAGGGGGCAACTATGGCTACACCTTC
TRBV7-2	TRBJ2-5	once	NA	CASSLVRVQETQYF	TGTGCCAGCAGCTTAGTCCGGGTTCAAGAGACCCAGTACTTC
TRBV5-1	TRBJ2-7	NA	NA	CASSFMLGFSYEQYF	TGCGCCAGCAGCTTTATGCTCGGGTTCTCCTACGAGCAGTACTTC
TRBV3-1/TRBV3-2	TRBJ1-2	NA	NA	CASSLGPRSYGYTF	TGTGCCAGCAGCCTGGGGCCGAGAAGCTATGGCTACACCTTC
TRBV4-3	TRBJ1-4	NA	TRBD1	CASSQGGTGDEKLFF	TGCGCCAGCAGCCAAGGTGGGACAGGGGATGAAAAACTGTTTTTT
TRBV14	TRBJ2-1	NA	NA	CASRVGGLAESSYNEQFF	TGTGCCAGTAGGGTGGGGGGGCTAGCGGAGAGCTCCTACAATGAGCAGTTCTTC
TRBV3-1/TRBV3-2	TRBJ1-1	NA	TRBD1	CASSQGGGLPEAFF	TGTGCCAGCAGCCAAGGAGGGGGCTTACCTGAAGCTTTCTTT
TRBV7-3	TRBJ1-6	NA	NA	CASSSIRSPLDSPLHF	TGTGCCAGCAGCTCGATTCGGAGCCCCTTGGATTCACCCCTCCACTTT
TRBV2	TRBJ2-7	NA	TRBD1	CASRIGQGGEQYF	TGTGCCAGCCGAATCGGACAGGGTGGCGAGCAGTACTTC
TRBV4-3	TRBJ2-3	NA	TRBD2	CASSQDTGEGLDTQYF	TGCGCCAGCAGCCAAGATACGGGGGAGGGCCTGGATACGCAGTATTTT
TRBV7-2	TRBJ1-4	NA	TRBD1	CASSPGQGWEKLFF	TGTGCCAGCAGCCCGGGACAGGGTTGGGAAAAACTGTTTTTT
TRBV21-1	TRBJ2-2	NA	NA	CASSRTDSGRFLSRELFF	TGTGCCAGCAGCAGAACGGATAGCGGGAGGTTCTTGAGTCGGGAGCTGTTTTTT
TRBV30	TRBJ2-7	once	NA	CAWKRTYEQYF	TGTGCCTGGAAGCGGACCTACGAGCAGTACTTC
TRBV7-2	TRBJ2-5	NA	NA	CASSLIVEETQYF	TGTGCCAGCAGCTTAATAGTTGAAGAGACCCAGTACTTC
TRBV7-3	TRBJ2-2	NA	TRBD2	CASSSTGLAGGRSTGELFF	TGTGCCAGCAGCTCGACGGGACTAGCGGGGGGCCGCAGTACCGGGGAGCTGTTTTTT
TRBV6-5	TRBJ1-5	NA	NA	CASRRTENSNQPQHF	TGTGCCAGCAGGAGGACAGAAAATAGCAATCAGCCCCAGCATTTT
TRBV6-1	TRBJ1-5	NA	NA	CASSEIYRDQPQHF	TGTGCCAGCAGTGAAATATACAGGGATCAGCCCCAGCATTTT
TRBV28	TRBJ1-2	few	TRBD1	CASSLSRTGGYGYTF	TGTGCCAGCAGTTTATCTAGGACAGGTGGCTATGGCTACACCTTC
TRBV5-1	TRBJ1-1	NA	NA	CASSLAGGGTEAFF	TGCGCCAGCAGCTTGGCGGGGGGAGGTACTGAAGCTTTCTTT
TRBV7-2	TRBJ2-3	few	TRBD1	CASSPGQGSDTQYF	TGTGCCAGCAGCCCCGGACAGGGGTCGGATACGCAGTATTTT
TRBV5-1	TRBJ2-5	NA	TRBD2	CASSRDPGGQETQYF	TGCGCCAGCAGCCGGGACCCGGGGGGTCAAGAGACCCAGTACTTC
TRBV2	TRBJ2-2	NA	TRBD2	CASSDGLAGINTGELFF	TGTGCCAGCAGTGATGGTCTAGCGGGGATTAACACCGGGGAGCTGTTTTTT
TRBV30	TRBJ1-4	NA	NA	CAWRSGGAREKLFF	TGTGCCTGGAGATCGGGGGGGGCAAGGGAAAAACTGTTTTTT
TRBV7-2	TRBJ2-5	NA	TRBD2	CASSSTSGRARETQYF	TGTGCCAGCAGCTCGACTAGCGGGAGGGCCCGAGAGACCCAGTACTTC
TRBV5-4	TRBJ2-5	once	NA	CASRLGLAQETQYF	TGTGCCAGCAGGTTGGGTCTTGCGCAAGAGACCCAGTACTTC
TRBV4-1	TRBJ1-5	NA	NA	CASSQRGSGQPQHF	TGCGCCAGCAGCCAGAGGGGGTCGGGTCAGCCCCAGCATTTT
TRBV29-1	TRBJ2-1	NA	NA	CSVDSPRGYNEQFF	TGCAGCGTTGACAGCCCCCGGGGGTACAATGAGCAGTTCTTC
TRBV7-2	TRBJ2-1	NA	TRBD2	CASSIGLAGGTNEQFF	TGTGCCAGCAGCATCGGACTAGCGGGGGGGACCAATGAGCAGTTCTTC
TRBV6-5	TRBJ1-5	NA	TRBD1	CASSSPGGQPQHF	TGTGCCAGCAGTTCCCCAGGGGGTCAGCCCCAGCATTTT
TRBV6-5	TRBJ1-2	NA	NA	CASSATPNYGYTF	TGTGCCAGCAGCGCCACACCTAACTATGGCTACACCTTC
TRBV7-2	TRBJ2-7	NA	NA	CASSLQSPGTAYEQYF	TGTGCCAGCAGCTTACAAAGCCCCGGCACAGCCTACGAGCAGTACTTC
TRBV6-5	TRBJ1-1	NA	NA	CATSRGGDTEAFF	TGTGCCACTAGCAGGGGAGGGGACACTGAAGCTTTCTTT
TRBV3-1/TRBV3-2	TRBJ2-1	NA	NA	CASSQGGRNDEQFF	TGTGCCAGCAGCCAAGGTGGGAGGAACGATGAGCAGTTCTTC